The 17 T cell receptor beta chains below were found in one sample sequenced in a study of blood T cell repertoires in COVID-19. Here immunoSEQ multiplex PCR was the method, and the copy in TCRdb shows in-frame clones only, minus some. The data show 300,000 to 400,000 clones, with roughly 90% seen just once and less than 3.5% held by the top ten. The specimen was peripheral blood. The source of these receptors is a woman in her thirties with COVID-19, enrolled during active disease.

This clone has at least ten counts. The chain joins TRBV18 to TRBJ1-5; maybe TRBD1 (5 bases). The CDR3 sequence is 14 residues long. Trimming cost V 2 bases and J 1 base, with 6 bases left between them. The germline V gene has CDR1 KGHSH and CDR2 LQKENI. CDR3 loop: CASSPGASNQPQHF. The CDR3 DNA sequence: TGTGCCAGCTCACCAGGGGCGAGCAATCAGCCCCAGCATTTT.

V usage is TRBV7-2 and J usage is TRBJ1-1; the D gene is possibly TRBD1 (6 bases). CDR1 and CDR2 from the germline V gene are SGHTA and FQGNSA. CDR3 length: 13 amino acids. V was clipped by 5 bases and J by 3 bases, with 10 bases between them. The CDR3 DNA follows: TGTGCCAGCAGCGTACAGGGCGACACTGAAGCTTTCTTT. This encodes CASSVQGDTEAFF.

The V call is TRBV11-3, the J call TRBJ2-7; 8 bases are shared with TRBD1. J was trimmed by 5 bases and V by 2 bases; bases with no gene match: 8. This CDR3 contains 15 residues. In germline, CDR1 is SGHNT, CDR2 YENEEA. This CDR3 is CASSLYRDRSNEQYV. The CDR3 nucleotides read TGTGCCAGCAGCTTATACCGGGACAGGTCTAACGAGCAGTACGTC.

This clone was counted a single time. The rearrangement links TRBV7-2 to TRBJ2-5; TRBD2 matches at 7 bases. Germline V gene data show CDR1 as SGHTA and CDR2 as FQGNSA. The CDR3 length is 17 residues. The V segment lost 1 base and the J segment 1 base; nucleotides outside the gene matches: 9. In DNA form, the CDR3 reads TGTGCCAGCAGCTTAGTTCGGCTAGCGGAAGCCCAAGAGACCCAGTACTTC. It encodes CASSLVRLAEAQETQYF.

J is TRBJ2-3 and V is TRBV5-1; 9 bases match TRBD2. Germline V gene data show CDR1 as SGHRS and CDR2 as YFSETQ. CDR3 length: 18 amino acids. The J segment lost 2 bases and the V segment lost 2 bases, leaving 12 bases of the junction unmatched. The CDR3 DNA reads as TGCGCCAGCAGCTTCACCCCGGTAGCGGGAGCTTACACAGATACGCAGTATTTT. It codes for CASSFTPVAGAYTDTQYF.

The chain carries TRBV4-1 and TRBJ2-3; 8 bases line up with TRBD2. With 2 bases clipped from V and 2 bases from J, the junction kept 15 bases outside the gene matches. This CDR3 has 19 amino acids. Germline lookup yields CDR1 MGHRA and CDR2 YSYEKL. CDR3 sequence (DNA): TGCGCCAGCAGCCAAATCCAAACGGGTACTAGCGGCTACACAGATACGCAGTATTTT. Protein product: CASSQIQTGTSGYTDTQYF.

This clone occurred a few times. The gene calls are TRBV15 and TRBJ1-2; the D is unclear. Trimming took off 0 bases at V and 2 bases at J, with 13 bases between the two ends. CDR3 length: 16 amino acids. In germline, CDR1 is LNHNV, CDR2 YYDKDF (reference sequence). The CDR3 nucleotides read TGTGCCACCAGCAGAGATCGTGTCAGAGCGAACTATGGCTACACCTTC. Its translation: CATSRDRVRANYGYTF.

The chain recombines TRBV10-3 with TRBJ1-6; TRBD1 matches 8 bases. J was trimmed by 8 bases and V by 10 bases; bases with no gene match: 13. The length of the CDR3 is 15 residues. In germline, CDR1 is ENHRY, CDR2 SYGVKD. CDR3 coding DNA: TGTGCCACCACGCCGAACAGGGGGTTGGATTCACCCCTCCACTTT. The encoded protein is CATTPNRGLDSPLHF.

This rearrangement joins TRBV27 to TRBJ1-1; TRBD1 matches 9 bases. The CDR3 sequence is 16 residues long. The germline V gene encodes CDR1 MNHEY and CDR2 SMNVEV (reference sequence). V lost 4 bases and J lost 4; bases outside the gene matches: 10. This CDR3 is CASSSSTGGVGTEAFF. DNA of the CDR3: TGTGCCAGCAGTTCATCGACAGGGGGAGTCGGCACTGAAGCTTTCTTT.

The chain links TRBV5-5 to TRBJ2-2; weak D call: TRBD2 (5 bases). The germline V and J ends were trimmed by 4 bases and 6 bases, with 10 bases remaining between them. Per the germline V gene, CDR1 is SGHKS and CDR2 is YYEKEE (reference sequence). The CDR3 has 13 residues. CDR3 DNA sequence: TGTGCCAGCAGCCAAACTAGTTCCGGGGAGCTGTTTTTT. This encodes CASSQTSSGELFF.

V and J are TRBV24-1 and TRBJ2-5; 10 positions match TRBD1. The CDR3 runs to 18 residues. V lost 5 bases to trimming and J lost 5 bases; unmatched junction nucleotides: 16. Germline V lookup: CDR1 KGHDR, CDR2 SFDVKD. The CDR3 nucleotides are TGTGCCACCAGTGTCGGGTTCGGGACAGGGGTTTTCGGGGAGACCCAGTACTTC. Protein sequence: CATSVGFGTGVFGETQYF.

Concerning this clone itself: One junction end does not reproduce the germline sequence, and a read error may be involved. The chain is built from TRBV7-9 and TRBJ2-7, with TRBD1 matching 7 bases. Germline V lookup: CDR1 SEHNR, CDR2 FQNEAQ (reference sequence). CDR3 size: 17 residues. The CDR3 region has the DNA TGTGCCAGCACCTTAAGCCCCGGCTCAGGGGGAGTTGGTGAGCAGTACTTC. Translated, it gives CASTLSPGSGGVGEQYF.

The chain employs TRBV19 and TRBJ2-2, with 8 bases aligning to TRBD2. J gave up 4 bases and V 7 bases, and 5 bases lay outside the gene matches. Germline CDR1 and CDR2: LNHDA and SQIVND (reference sequence). The CDR3 is made up of 14 amino acids. The CDR3 DNA reads TGTGCCAGTACCGCCGGGGGGGGCACCGGGGAGCTGTTTTTT. This encodes CASTAGGGTGELFF.

This clone was counted between two and nine times. The J gene is TRBJ1-5, the V gene TRBV6-2 or TRBV6-3; possible D gene TRBD1, 6 bases. The CDR3 is made up of 16 amino acids. CDR1 is MNHEY and CDR2 is SVGEGT in the germline V gene. V lost 6 bases and J 2 bases, leaving 17 bases between the germline ends. The CDR3 reads CASSISRGMRNQPQHF. CDR3 nucleotide sequence: TGTGCCAGCAGCATTTCCAGGGGTATGCGCAATCAGCCCCAGCATTTT.

The V and J genes are TRBV19 and TRBJ1-2, with 8 bases lining up with TRBD1. Germline loops: CDR1 LNHDA, CDR2 SQIVND (reference sequence). V was pared by 10 bases and J by 2 bases, with 9 bases of the junction left unmatched. The CDR3 sequence is 14 residues long. CDR3 DNA: TGTGCCACCAGGGCCGGACAGGGAAACTATGGCTACACCTTC. Translated: CATRAGQGNYGYTF.

Comments on this clone: Other DNA sequences in this specimen translate into the identical CDR3. The rearrangement uses TRBV5-6 and TRBJ2-1, with 8 bases lining up with TRBD1. Per the germline V gene, CDR1 is SGHDT and CDR2 is YYEEEE. CDR3 length: 15 amino acids. The trim removed 3 bases at V and 2 bases at J, leaving 4 bases unmatched. For the CDR3, the DNA is TGTGCCAGCAGCTGGGGGACAGGACCCTACAATGAGCAGTTCTTC. As protein: CASSWGTGPYNEQFF.

The V and J genes are TRBV27 and TRBJ1-1; no definite D call. Deletions cut 10 bases from V and 5 bases from J, with 23 bases between. Germline V gene data show CDR1 as MNHEY and CDR2 as SMNVEV (reference sequence). This CDR3 is built from 15 residues. The CDR3 is CATKAYLYGNTEAFF. The CDR3 bases are TGTGCCACAAAAGCCTACCTATATGGTAATACTGAAGCTTTCTTT.